This entry describes one T cell receptor (beta chain). The antigen is not known. This sample is drawn from a study of neoadjuvant nivolumab and ipilimumab in lung cancer. The overall study: The combination arm added day-1 ipilimumab 1 mg/kg to nivolumab 3 mg/kg on days 1, 15, 29. Study-wide results and caveats: TCR sequencing covered a small number of samples. Pretherapy blood TCR richness correlated positively with resected tumor richness. TCR richness and clonality were higher in tumors than adjacent uninvolved lung.

Germline assignment: CDR1 SGHNT and CDR2 YYREEE (reference sequence). The V and J ends lost 4 bases and 2 bases, in that order; junction bases with no gene match: 6. The CDR3 runs to 15 residues. Assay: immunoSEQ multiplex PCR; the TCRdb copy retains only in-frame clones and omits some. The sample comprises tens of thousands of clones, approximately 77% of which are singletons, and approximately 22% rests with the top ten. This clonotype was sampled from an adult with non-small cell lung cancer. The chain links TRBV5-4 to TRBJ2-5; TRBD2 aligns across 9 bases. The sequencing used peripheral blood, collected before neoadjuvant nivolumab, alone or with ipilimumab. The CDR3 DNA is TGTGCCAGCAGCCGTGCTAGCGGGGTACAAGAGACCCAGTACTTC. It codes for CASSRASGVQETQYF.